This T cell receptor beta chain was profiled in a study of blood T cells in healthy people across ages. Study information: About one barcoded beta molecule per two T cells was the capture yield of template switching.

Next came a second PCR, run for about 7 to 12 cycles, which used a sample-barcoded 5' primer along with a J-beta primer mix. MiXCR, run by TCRdb on the 5' RACE reads, gives a single entry per CDR3 protein. The repertoire holds approximately 800,000 distinct CDR3 sequences, 55% to 65% seen once, with around a quarter in the top ten. Each of the donors had 8 to 10 milliliters of peripheral blood drawn into EDTA-treated Vacutainer tubes. Isolation recovered at least 6 million PBMCs from every sample. This CDR3 comprises 16 residues. The trim removed 6 bases at V and 5 bases at J, leaving 15 bases unmatched. Germline-derived CDR1 and CDR2 are SGHTA and FQGNSA.

The sequenced sample was blood. The V and J genes are TRBV7-2 and TRBJ1-1; 7 nucleotides line up with TRBD1. This sequence originates from a man younger than 40 in good health. The CDR3 coding sequence is TGTGCCAGCAGTCGATCCCGACAGGGAGGGCGGACTGAAGCTTTCTTT. As protein: CASSRSRQGGRTEAFF.